This T cell receptor beta chain was documented in a study of blood T cell repertoires in COVID-19. Study overall: Sites across the United States, Italy and Spain contributed samples from acute and convalescent COVID-19. PBMCs, B-cell-depleted T cells, or T cells provided the cDNA or gDNA that made up the material.

Per germline, CDR1 MNHNY and CDR2 SVGAGI (reference sequence). The CDR3 totals 13 residues. The V gene lost 2 bases and the J gene lost 8 bases, with 9 bases spanning the gap. Per the original data handling: Reference gene primer amplification gave estimated nucleated cell counts. Method: immunoSEQ multiplex PCR; TCRdb's copy keeps in-frame clones and lacks some. The V and J calls and clone size are taken from that table; D and trimming were inferred from the DNA. The repertoire has about 53,000 clones, 86% of them found once; the top ten carry approximately 2.6%. The chain uses TRBV6-6 and TRBJ2-2; D is ambiguous. Sequenced input: peripheral blood. The sequence came from a man older than 75 with acute or convalescent COVID-19. CDR3 bases: TGTGCCAGCAGTTACAGTTTGAGGGGGGAGCTGTTTTTT. Amino acid sequence: CASSYSLRGELFF.